The subject of this entry is one T cell receptor (beta chain). The CD4+ fraction was divided into a CD45RA+ naive subset and a CD45RA-negative memory subset. These data originate in a study of shared clonotypes between healthy human individuals. Clones were sequenced by immunoSEQ multiplex PCR, and TCRdb holds only the in-frame ones, with some missing. Here the sample spans 950,000 to 1,100,000 clones, around 76% being singletons. The CDR3 is 17 residues long. The germline V and J ends were trimmed by 6 bases and 0 bases, with 20 bases remaining between them. The germline CDR1 and CDR2 sequences are SNHLY and FYNNEI.

This receptor was identified in a man aged 18 to 29 in good health. The source material was memory CD4+ T cells sorted from blood. Regarding subset: CD45RA-negative fraction. V and J are TRBV2 and TRBJ1-1, with D perhaps TRBD1 (5 bases). This CDR3 is CASRPGLGMVMNTEAFF. The CDR3 DNA follows: TGTGCCAGCAGACCAGGGTTGGGGATGGTCATGAACACTGAAGCTTTCTTT.